The 2 T cell receptor beta chains listed next were all sequenced from one sample in a study of shared clonotypes between healthy human individuals. Sequencing used immunoSEQ multiplex PCR; TCRdb keeps in-frame clones, though not all of them. In the table there are around 700,000 clones, roughly 70% of which are singletons. Sequenced input: memory CD4+ T cells sorted from blood. Specified subset: CD45RA-negative fraction. Receptors originate from a woman between 25 and 40 years old in good health.

The V gene is TRBV27, the J gene TRBJ2-4; D perhaps matches TRBD1 (6 bases). Trimming shortened V by 5 bases and J by 3 bases, and 20 bases separated the two germline ends. Germline V gene sequence: CDR1 MNHEY, CDR2 SMNVEV (reference sequence). The CDR3 has 17 residues. CDR3 sequence: CASSPSYTGLGKNIQYF. CDR3 nucleotides: TGTGCCAGCAGTCCATCATACACAGGGTTGGGCAAAAACATTCAGTACTTC.

The chain carries TRBV7-8 and TRBJ2-2; TRBD2 might be the D (5 bases). The CDR3 is made up of 16 amino acids. Trimming shortened V by 2 bases and J by 1 base, and 11 bases separated the two germline ends. The germline gives CDR1 SGHVS, CDR2 FQNEAQ. The CDR3: CASSLRRQVNTGELFF. CDR3 nucleotide sequence: TGTGCCAGCAGCTTAAGGAGGCAGGTGAACACCGGGGAGCTGTTTTTT.